This TCR beta chain was recovered during a study of sequential checkpoint blockade in melanoma. For the study at large: Maintenance nivolumab came after either treatment sequence.

This table comes from immunoSEQ multiplex PCR, and its TCRdb copy is limited to in-frame clones, with some not included. The table has around 40,000 clones, about nine tenths seen once. The J segment lost 7 bases and the V segment lost 5 bases, leaving 9 bases of the junction unmatched. The CDR3 has 15 residues. Per germline, CDR1 SEHNR and CDR2 FQNEAQ (reference sequence). Treatment reported: randomized to nivolumab then ipilimumab (arm A) or the reverse (arm B). Live CD3+CD8+ CD19− CD56− cells were sorted from PBMCs. The chain couples TRBV7-9 to TRBJ2-1; 9 nucleotides line up with TRBD2. This material consisted of CD8+ T cells sorted from blood (inferred from file names), taken from a patient given nivolumab and ipilimumab in sequence. This sequence originates from a human donor with melanoma. The CDR3 here is CASSRGAGGRNEQFF. DNA of the CDR3: TGTGCCAGCAGCAGAGGGGCGGGAGGGAGGAATGAGCAGTTCTTC.